Each of the 5 T cell receptor beta chains below was sequenced from the same sample in a study of OX40 agonist ivuxolimab in advanced cancers. The data were produced by immunoSEQ multiplex PCR, yet TCRdb's version contains in-frame clones alone and is incomplete. The sample lists fewer than 85,000 clones; over 75% were seen once. Source: CD4+ or CD8+ T cells sorted from blood, taken in a trial of the OX40 agonist ivuxolimab. The receptors shown here come from an adult with an advanced solid tumor such as melanoma, head and neck, liver or kidney cancer.

The chain couples TRBV29-1 to TRBJ1-4; 10 nucleotides match TRBD1. CDR1 and CDR2 (germline): SQVTM, ANQGSEA. This CDR3 spans 14 amino acids. V was clipped by 6 bases and J by 8 bases; unmatched bases: 9. The CDR3 coding sequence is TGCAGCGTCTTAACCGGGACAGGGGTGGAAAAACTGTTTTTT. It is translated as CSVLTGTGVEKLFF.

This chain links TRBV25-1 with TRBJ2-5; TRBD2 matches at 8 bases. After removal of 3 bases from V and 2 bases from J, the junction contained 5 bases not matched to a gene. This CDR3 spans 15 amino acids. The germline CDR1 and CDR2 sequences are MGHDK and SYGVNS. CDR3 amino acids: CASSDPASGQETQYF. The CDR3 nucleotides are TGTGCCAGCAGTGACCCCGCTAGCGGGCAAGAGACCCAGTACTTC.

The chain links TRBV2 to TRBJ2-7, with D tentatively TRBD1 (6 bases). CDR1 is SNHLY and CDR2 is FYNNEI in the germline V gene. The V end lost 6 bases, the J end lost 3 bases, and 9 bases lay between the germline ends. The CDR3 has 12 residues. The DNA of the CDR3 is TGTGCCAGCAGCCTGGACAGCTACGAGCAGTACTTC. Protein sequence: CASSLDSYEQYF.

The rearrangement links TRBV5-1 to TRBJ1-1; D might be TRBD1 (5 bases). V lost 3 bases, J lost 0 bases, and 9 bases lay in between. This CDR3 region has 14 residues. Germline CDR1 SGHRS, CDR2 YFSETQ. In DNA, the CDR3 is TGCGCCAGCAGCTGGGACGGCTTGAACACTGAAGCTTTCTTT. Its translation: CASSWDGLNTEAFF.

The sample holds a few counts of this clone. The chain recombines TRBV27 with TRBJ1-2; weak D call: TRBD1 (5 bases). CDR3 size: 12 residues. Trimming pared 6 bases from V and 4 bases from J, leaving 9 bases between. The V gene's germline CDR1 is MNHEY and CDR2 SMNVEV (reference sequence). The CDR3 loop reads CASSDDSYGYTF. For the CDR3, the DNA is TGTGCCAGCAGCGATGACAGCTATGGCTACACCTTC.